These 6 T cell receptor beta chains were sequenced from one sample in a study of vaccination and CD4 T cells after COVID-19. The treatment: approximately 11-day PBMC culture with coronavirus spike peptide pools or control peptides (ViraFEST assay). Oncomine TCR Beta short-read sequencing was applied to DNA from cultured CD4+ T cells. Each CDR3 protein is one row after TCRdb ran MiXCR on the PCR reads. The sample carries over 20,000 distinct CDR3 sequences, about 40% recorded once. These TCRs are of unknown antigen specificity. The specimen was CD4+ T cells from blood, cultured in vitro. The receptors were gathered from a human donor who had recovered from COVID-19.

CDR3 DNA sequence: TGTGCCAGCAGTTATTATGGGGCAGGGGGCTATGGCTACACCTTC. The encoded protein is CASSYYGAGGYGYTF. The chain has TRBV6-5 and TRBJ1-2; 7 bases agree with TRBD1. CDR3 size: 15 residues. Germline CDR1 reads MNHEY; CDR2 reads SVGAGI. The V segment lost 3 bases and the J segment 4 bases; nucleotides outside the gene matches: 8.

The chain links TRBV20-1 to TRBJ2-7; TRBD2 matches at 10 bases. The CDR3 totals 15 residues. Per the germline V gene, CDR1 is DFQATT and CDR2 is SNEGSKA (reference sequence). J gave up 7 bases and V 6 bases, and 15 bases lay outside the gene matches. CDR3 loop: CSARDRGLASWEQYF. The CDR3 nucleotides are TGCAGTGCCCGAGACCGGGGACTAGCGTCTTGGGAGCAGTACTTC.

There are a few counts of this clonotype. CDR3 in amino acids: CASSLHMNTEAFF. CDR3 DNA: TGTGCCAGCAGCCTCCATATGAACACTGAAGCTTTCTTT. The rearrangement uses TRBV7-8 and TRBJ1-1; the D is unclear. The V and J ends lost 5 bases and 0 bases respectively, with 7 bases between them. Germline-derived CDR1 and CDR2 are SGHVS and FQNEAQ. The CDR3 is 13 amino acids.

The gene calls are TRBV2 and TRBJ2-7, with D tentatively TRBD2 (6 bases). The CDR3 is made up of 14 amino acids. V lost 5 bases to trimming and J lost 7 bases, with 18 bases between them. CDR1 and CDR2 from the germline V gene are SNHLY and FYNNEI. The CDR3 spells CASSLLRGSGEQYF. DNA for the CDR3: TGTGCCAGCAGTCTCCTTCGGGGGTCCGGAGAGCAGTACTTC.

The chain recombines TRBV24-1 with TRBJ2-6, with TRBD1 identical over 8 bases. The CDR3 has 15 amino acids. The germline V gene encodes CDR1 KGHDR and CDR2 SFDVKD. The trim removed 9 bases at V and 0 bases at J, leaving 3 bases unmatched. Here the CDR3 DNA reads TGTGCCACCGGGACAGGAGCCTCTGGGGCCAACGTCCTGACTTTC. Amino acids: CATGTGASGANVLTF.

This chain joins TRBV2 and TRBJ2-7; weak D call: TRBD1 (6 bases). CDR3 length: 11 amino acids. The germline V gene has CDR1 SNHLY and CDR2 FYNNEI. The V end was cut by 4 bases, the J end by 10 bases, with 11 bases between. The DNA for the CDR3 is TGTGCCAGCAGTGGAAGGGGACATCAGTACTTC. It is translated as CASSGRGHQYF. Together with reference TRBV2 and TRBJ2-7, the CDR3 gives the full variable domain: EPEVTQTPSHQVTQMGQEVILRCVPISNHLYFYWYRQILGQKVEFLVSFYNNEISEKSEIFDDQFSVERPDGSNFTLKIRSTKLEDSAMYFCASSGRGHQYFGPGTRLTVT.